This T cell receptor (beta chain) was found in a study of T cell changes during pregnancy in multiple sclerosis. The CDR3 is 12 residues long. CDR1 and CDR2 (germline): ENHRY, SYGVKD. The junction had 3 bases not matched to a gene; V was cut back by 8 bases and J by 6 bases. The table came from immunoSEQ multiplex PCR; TCRdb's copy has only in-frame clones and leaves some out. The repertoire holds under 85,000 clones, with 75% to 95% as singletons. This chain connects TRBV10-3 to TRBJ2-3; 9 positions match TRBD1. The receptor was derived from a female donor with multiple sclerosis, enrolled in a pregnancy study. Specimen: peripheral blood, collected in the third trimester of pregnancy. CDR3 sequence: CAIGQGSDTQYF. CDR3 DNA sequence: TGTGCCATCGGACAGGGGTCGGATACGCAGTATTTT.